This T cell receptor beta chain was documented in a study of long-term antiretroviral therapy in people with HIV. At survey level, the immunoSEQ assay was run in its v3.0 version. Sequencing used immunoSEQ multiplex PCR; TCRdb keeps in-frame clones, though not all of them. The sample comprises roughly 17,000 clones, 75% to 95% of which are singletons, and approximately 9.6% rests with the top ten. This clonotype originated in a man in his fifties or sixties with HIV. The material sequenced was unsorted PBMCs, taken 3 years after starting antiretroviral therapy.

In DNA, the CDR3 is TGCGCCAGCAGTGAGTCGGTTGGGAACGGTTACACAGATACGCAGTATTTT. Translation gives CASSESVGNGYTDTQYF. The V and J genes are TRBV10-1 and TRBJ2-3; D gene unclear. The germline V and J ends were trimmed by 0 bases and 2 bases, with 15 bases remaining between them. Germline V gene lookup returns CDR1 WNHNN and CDR2 SYGVQD (reference sequence). The CDR3 consists of 17 residues.